This T cell receptor beta chain stems from a study of T cells in Graves' hyperthyroidism and ophthalmopathy. Patients were aged 18 to 65, had disease duration under 2 months, and had newly diagnosed hyperthyroidism. The CDR3 runs 15 residues. The junction had 11 bases not matched to a gene; V was cut back by 6 bases and J by 4 bases. From germline, CDR1 is SGHNT and CDR2 YYREEE (reference sequence). Using RNA transcripts as the source, TCR beta CDR3 regions were amplified. HTBI primers were employed in a first-round RT-PCR of the TCR CDR3. TCRdb passed the multiplex PCR reads through MiXCR, listing each CDR3 protein once. There are approximately 330,000 distinct CDR3 sequences in the sample; 18% occur only once, and around 54% lies in the top ten.

This rearrangement joins TRBV5-4 to TRBJ2-3, with 7 bases matching TRBD2. The sample was blood. This clonotype was obtained from a woman in her forties or fifties with Graves' hyperthyroidism. CDR3 amino acids: CASTRSSGAPDTQYF. The CDR3 DNA is TGTGCCAGCACCCGATCGAGCGGGGCTCCAGATACGCAGTATTTT. The full variable domain, its missing parts supplied by reference TRBV5-4 and TRBJ2-3, is ETGVTQSPTHLIKTRGQQVTLRCSSQSGHNTVSWYQQALGQGPQFIFQYYREEENGRGNFPPRFSGLQFPNYSSELNVNALELDDSALYLCASTRSSGAPDTQYFGPGTRLTVL.